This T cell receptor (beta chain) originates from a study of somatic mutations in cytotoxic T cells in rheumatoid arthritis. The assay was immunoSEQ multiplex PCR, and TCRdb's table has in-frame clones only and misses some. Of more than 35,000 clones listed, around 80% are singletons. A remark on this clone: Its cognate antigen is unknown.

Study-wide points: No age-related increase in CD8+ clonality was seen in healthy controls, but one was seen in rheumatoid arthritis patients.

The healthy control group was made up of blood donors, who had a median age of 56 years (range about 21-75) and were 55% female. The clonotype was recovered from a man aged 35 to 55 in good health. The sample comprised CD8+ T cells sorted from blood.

CDR3 protein: CASSRGASGSQETQYF. The CDR3, as DNA: TGTGCCAGCAGTAGGGGGGCTAGCGGGTCCCAAGAGACCCAGTACTTC. The V call is TRBV27, the J call TRBJ2-5; 8 bases match TRBD2. Germline V gene sequence: CDR1 MNHEY, CDR2 SMNVEV (reference sequence). Trimming at V came to 5 bases and at J to 1 base, leaving 9 bases not matched to a gene. The CDR3 spans 16 residues.